This T cell receptor beta chain was found in a study of blood T cell repertoires in COVID-19. Across the study: Donors in Cohort 3 who had recovered were those with two negative PCRs, healthcare professional clearance, or resolution of their symptoms.

This CDR3 spans 16 amino acids. V lost 3 bases, J lost 0 bases, and 12 bases lay in between. Germline-derived CDR1 and CDR2 are SNHLY and FYNNEI. In the original workflow: Estimated nucleated cell counts came from reference gene primer amplification. Produced via immunoSEQ multiplex PCR; TCRdb's table is partial and in-frame only. V and J calls and clone size are copied from that table; D and trimming were computed from the DNA. The table records over 150,000 clones, 70% to 80% of them present only once. The sample holds a few counts of this clone. Sequencing was carried out using PBMCs or T cells enriched from blood (not recorded which). The clonotype originates from a woman between 65 and 79 years old in a cohort exposed to, infected with or recovered from COVID-19 (not recorded which). The rearrangement joins TRBV2 to TRBJ2-4; D may be TRBD2 (6 bases). The CDR3 here is CASSEDPGLAKNIQYF. As DNA, the CDR3 is TGTGCCAGCAGTGAGGATCCGGGACTAGCCAAAAACATTCAGTACTTC.